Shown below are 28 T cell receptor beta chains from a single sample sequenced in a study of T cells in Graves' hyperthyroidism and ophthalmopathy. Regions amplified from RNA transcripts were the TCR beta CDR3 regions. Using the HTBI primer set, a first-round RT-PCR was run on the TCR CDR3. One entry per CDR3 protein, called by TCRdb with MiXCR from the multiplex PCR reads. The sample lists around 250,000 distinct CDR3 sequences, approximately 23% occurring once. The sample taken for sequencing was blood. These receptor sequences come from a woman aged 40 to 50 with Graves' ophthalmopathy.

CDR3 coding DNA: TGTGCCAGCAGTAAAACAGGGGCTGAAGCTTTCTTT. It is translated as CASSKTGAEAFF. J is TRBJ1-1 and V is TRBV6-2 or TRBV6-3; TRBD1 agrees at 7 bases. The junction had 3 bases not matched to a gene; V was cut back by 5 bases and J by 6 bases. Germline V lookup: CDR1 MNHEY, CDR2 SVGEGT. This CDR3 region has 12 residues.

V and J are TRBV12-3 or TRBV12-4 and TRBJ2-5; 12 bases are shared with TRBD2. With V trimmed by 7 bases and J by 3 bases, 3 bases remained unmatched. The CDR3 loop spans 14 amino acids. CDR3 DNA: TGTGCCAGCACCCCTAGCGGGAGGGAAGAGACCCAGTACTTC. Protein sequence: CASTPSGREETQYF.

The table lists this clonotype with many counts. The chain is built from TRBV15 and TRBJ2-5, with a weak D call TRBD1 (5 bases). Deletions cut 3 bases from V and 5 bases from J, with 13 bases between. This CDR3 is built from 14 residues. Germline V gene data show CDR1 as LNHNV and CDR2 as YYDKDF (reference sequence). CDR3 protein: CATSSAGLLETQYF. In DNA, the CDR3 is TGTGCCACCAGCAGCGCAGGGCTCCTGGAGACCCAGTACTTC.

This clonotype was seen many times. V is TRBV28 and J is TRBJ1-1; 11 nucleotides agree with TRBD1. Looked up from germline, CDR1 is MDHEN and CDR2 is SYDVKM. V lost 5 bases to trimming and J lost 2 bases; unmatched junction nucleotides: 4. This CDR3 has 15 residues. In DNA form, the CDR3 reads TGTGCCAGCAGTGGACAGGGGGCCCTAAACACTGAAGCTTTCTTT. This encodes CASSGQGALNTEAFF.

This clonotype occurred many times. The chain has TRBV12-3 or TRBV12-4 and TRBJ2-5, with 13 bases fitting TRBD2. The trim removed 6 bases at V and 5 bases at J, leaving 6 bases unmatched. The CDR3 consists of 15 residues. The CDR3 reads CASRTGLAGVETQYF. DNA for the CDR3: TGTGCCAGCAGGACCGGACTAGCGGGAGTGGAGACCCAGTACTTC.

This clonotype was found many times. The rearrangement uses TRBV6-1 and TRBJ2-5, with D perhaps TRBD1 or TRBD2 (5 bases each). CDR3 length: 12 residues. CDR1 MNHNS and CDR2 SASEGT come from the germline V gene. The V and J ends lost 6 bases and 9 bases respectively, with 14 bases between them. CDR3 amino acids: CASSLEGRSQYF. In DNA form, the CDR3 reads TGTGCCAGCAGCCTCGAGGGGCGGTCCCAGTACTTC.

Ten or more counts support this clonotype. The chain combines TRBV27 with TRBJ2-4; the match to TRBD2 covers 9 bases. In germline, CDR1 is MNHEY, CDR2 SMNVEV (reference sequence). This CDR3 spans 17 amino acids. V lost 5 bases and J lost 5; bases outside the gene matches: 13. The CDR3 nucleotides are TGTGCCAGCAGTACACCCTTCGTGGCGGGAGGGCAAAACATTCAGTACTTC. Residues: CASSTPFVAGGQNIQYF.

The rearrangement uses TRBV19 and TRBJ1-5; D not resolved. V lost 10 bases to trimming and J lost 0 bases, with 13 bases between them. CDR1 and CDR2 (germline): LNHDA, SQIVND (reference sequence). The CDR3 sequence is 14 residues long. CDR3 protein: CATEAPYSNQPQHF. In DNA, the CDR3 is TGTGCCACCGAAGCGCCGTATAGCAATCAGCCCCAGCATTTT.

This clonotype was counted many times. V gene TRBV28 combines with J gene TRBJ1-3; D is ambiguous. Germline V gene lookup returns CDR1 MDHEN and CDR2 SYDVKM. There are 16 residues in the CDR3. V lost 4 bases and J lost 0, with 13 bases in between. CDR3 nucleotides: TGTGCCAGCAGTTCCCATTCTCTCGGCTCTGGAAACACCATATATTTT. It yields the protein CASSSHSLGSGNTIYF.

The CDR3 DNA sequence: TGTGCCAGCAGTTACTCGATAGGCGGGACGCTCGAGCAGTACTTC. Translation: CASSYSIGGTLEQYF. The gene calls are TRBV6-2 or TRBV6-3 and TRBJ2-7; the D gene is possibly TRBD2 (6 bases). V lost 0 bases and J lost 6, with 15 bases in between. Germline CDR1 is MNHEY and CDR2 is SVGEGT. This CDR3 spans 15 amino acids.

The CDR3 DNA follows: TGTGCCAGCAGTTACGTCGGGGGTTCCTACGAGCAGTACTTC. Translation gives CASSYVGGSYEQYF. V usage is TRBV6-5 and J usage is TRBJ2-7; D perhaps matches TRBD2 (6 bases). Looked up from germline, CDR1 is MNHEY and CDR2 is SVGAGI. CDR3 length equals 14 residues. V lost 2 bases and J lost 1, with 9 bases in between.

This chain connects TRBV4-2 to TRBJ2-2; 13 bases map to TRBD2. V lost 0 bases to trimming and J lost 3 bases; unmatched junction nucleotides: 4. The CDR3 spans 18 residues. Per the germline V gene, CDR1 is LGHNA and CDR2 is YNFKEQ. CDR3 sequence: CASSQETSGRDYTGELFF. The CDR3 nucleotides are TGTGCCAGCAGCCAAGAAACTAGCGGGAGGGATTACACCGGGGAGCTGTTTTTT.

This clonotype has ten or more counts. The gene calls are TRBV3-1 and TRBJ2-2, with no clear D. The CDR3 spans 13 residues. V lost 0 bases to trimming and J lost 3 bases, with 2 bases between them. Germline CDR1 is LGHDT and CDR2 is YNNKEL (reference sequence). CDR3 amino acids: CASSQDHTGELFF. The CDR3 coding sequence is TGTGCCAGCAGCCAAGACCACACCGGGGAGCTGTTTTTT.

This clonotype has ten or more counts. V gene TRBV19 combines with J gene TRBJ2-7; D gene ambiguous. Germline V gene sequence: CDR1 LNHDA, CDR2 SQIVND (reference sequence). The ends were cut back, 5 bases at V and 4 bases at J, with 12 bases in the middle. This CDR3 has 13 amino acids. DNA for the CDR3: TGTGCCAGTAGTTCAGCCGACGGGTACGAGCAGTACTTC. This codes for CASSSADGYEQYF.

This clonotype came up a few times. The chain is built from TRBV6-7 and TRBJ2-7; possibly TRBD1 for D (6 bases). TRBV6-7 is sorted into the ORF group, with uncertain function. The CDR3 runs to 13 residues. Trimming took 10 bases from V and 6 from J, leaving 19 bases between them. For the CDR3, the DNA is TGTGCCAACAGGCCAGCGACAGGTAGCGAGCAGTACTTC. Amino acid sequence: CANRPATGSEQYF.

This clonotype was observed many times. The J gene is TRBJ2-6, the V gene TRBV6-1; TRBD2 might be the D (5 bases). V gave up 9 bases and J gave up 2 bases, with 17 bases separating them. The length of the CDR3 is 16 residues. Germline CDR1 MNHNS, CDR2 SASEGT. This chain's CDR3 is CASSPEGLPGANVLTF. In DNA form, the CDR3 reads TGTGCCAGTAGCCCAGAAGGACTTCCTGGGGCCAACGTCCTGACTTTC.

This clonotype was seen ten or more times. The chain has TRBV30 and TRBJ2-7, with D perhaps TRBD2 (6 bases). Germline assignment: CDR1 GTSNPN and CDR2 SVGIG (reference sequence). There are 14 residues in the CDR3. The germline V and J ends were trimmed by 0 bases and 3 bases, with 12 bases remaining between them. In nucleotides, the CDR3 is TGTGCCTGGAGTGTTGAGGGAGGATTCTACGAGCAGTACTTC. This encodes CAWSVEGGFYEQYF.

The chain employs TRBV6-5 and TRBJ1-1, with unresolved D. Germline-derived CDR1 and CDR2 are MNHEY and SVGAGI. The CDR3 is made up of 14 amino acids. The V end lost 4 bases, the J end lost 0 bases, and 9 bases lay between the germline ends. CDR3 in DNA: TGTGCCAGCAGTTCGATTCCCATGAACACTGAAGCTTTCTTT. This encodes CASSSIPMNTEAFF.

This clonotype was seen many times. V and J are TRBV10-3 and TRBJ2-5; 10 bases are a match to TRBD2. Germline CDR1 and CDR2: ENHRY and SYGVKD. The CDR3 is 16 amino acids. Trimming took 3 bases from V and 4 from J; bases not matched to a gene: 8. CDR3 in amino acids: CAISDQSSGSLETQYF. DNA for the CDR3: TGTGCCATCAGTGATCAGTCTAGCGGGAGTTTAGAGACCCAGTACTTC.

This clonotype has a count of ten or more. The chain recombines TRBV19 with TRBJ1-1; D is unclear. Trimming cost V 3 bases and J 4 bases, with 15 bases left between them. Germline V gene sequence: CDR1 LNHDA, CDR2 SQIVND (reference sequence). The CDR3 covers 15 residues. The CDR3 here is CASSIGNRMSTEAFF. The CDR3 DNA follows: TGTGCCAGTAGTATCGGCAACAGAATGAGCACTGAAGCTTTCTTT.

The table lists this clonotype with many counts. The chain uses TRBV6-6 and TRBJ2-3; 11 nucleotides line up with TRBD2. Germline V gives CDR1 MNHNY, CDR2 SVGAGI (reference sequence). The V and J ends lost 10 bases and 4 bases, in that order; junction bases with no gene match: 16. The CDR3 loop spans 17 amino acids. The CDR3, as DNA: TGTGCCACCCACCCCCATAGCGGGAGGGCTGGTGCAGATACGCAGTATTTT. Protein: CATHPHSGRAGADTQYF.

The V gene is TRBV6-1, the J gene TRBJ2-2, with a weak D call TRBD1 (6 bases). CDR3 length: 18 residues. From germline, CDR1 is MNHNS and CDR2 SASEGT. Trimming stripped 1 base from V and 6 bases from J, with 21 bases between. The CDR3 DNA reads TGTGCCAGCAGTGAAGTCCATAGGGACACTTGGATAGCCGGGGAGCTGTTTTTT. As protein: CASSEVHRDTWIAGELFF.

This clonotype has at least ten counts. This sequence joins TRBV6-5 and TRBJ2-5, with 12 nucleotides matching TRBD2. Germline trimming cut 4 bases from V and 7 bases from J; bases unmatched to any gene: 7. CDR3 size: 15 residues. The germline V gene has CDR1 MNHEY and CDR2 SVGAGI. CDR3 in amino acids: CASSSRLAGEGTQYF. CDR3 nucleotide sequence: TGTGCCAGCAGTTCACGACTAGCGGGAGAGGGGACCCAGTACTTC.

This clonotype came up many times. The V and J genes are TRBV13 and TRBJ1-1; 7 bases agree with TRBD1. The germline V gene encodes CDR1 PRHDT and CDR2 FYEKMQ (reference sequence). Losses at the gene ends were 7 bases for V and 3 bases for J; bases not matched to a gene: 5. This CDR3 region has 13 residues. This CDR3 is CASILDRDTEAFF. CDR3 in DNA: TGTGCCAGCATCCTCGACAGGGACACTGAAGCTTTCTTT. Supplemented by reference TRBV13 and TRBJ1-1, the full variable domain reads AAGVIQSPRHLIKEKRETATLKCYPIPRHDTVYWYQQGPGQDPQFLISFYEKMQSDKGSIPDRFSAQQFSDYHSELNMSSLELGDSALYFCASILDRDTEAFFGQGTRLTVV.

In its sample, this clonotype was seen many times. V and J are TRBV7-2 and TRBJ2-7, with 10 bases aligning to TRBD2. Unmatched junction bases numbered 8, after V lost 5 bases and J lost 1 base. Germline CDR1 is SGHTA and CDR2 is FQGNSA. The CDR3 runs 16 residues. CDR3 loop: CASSQGLAVNSYEQYF. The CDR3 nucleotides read TGTGCCAGCAGCCAAGGACTAGCGGTTAATTCCTACGAGCAGTACTTC. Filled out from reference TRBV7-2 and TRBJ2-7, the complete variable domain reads GAGVSQSPSNKVTEKGKDVELRCDPISGHTALYWYRQSLGQGLEFLIYFQGNSAPDKSGLPSDRFSAERTGGSVSTLTIQRTQQEDSAVYLCASSQGLAVNSYEQYFGPGTRLTVT.

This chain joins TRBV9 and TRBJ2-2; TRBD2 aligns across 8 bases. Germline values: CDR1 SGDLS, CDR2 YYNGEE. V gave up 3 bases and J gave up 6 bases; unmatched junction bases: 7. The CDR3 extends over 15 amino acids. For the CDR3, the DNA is TGTGCCAGCAGCGGAAGCGGGAGTATGGCCGGGGAGCTGTTTTTT. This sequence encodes CASSGSGSMAGELFF.

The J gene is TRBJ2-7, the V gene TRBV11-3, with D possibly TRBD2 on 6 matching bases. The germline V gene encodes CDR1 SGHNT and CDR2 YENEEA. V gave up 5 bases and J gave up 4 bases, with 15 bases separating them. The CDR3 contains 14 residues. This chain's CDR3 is CASSQGGEEYEQYF. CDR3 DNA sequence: TGTGCCAGCAGCCAAGGTGGGGAGGAATACGAGCAGTACTTC.

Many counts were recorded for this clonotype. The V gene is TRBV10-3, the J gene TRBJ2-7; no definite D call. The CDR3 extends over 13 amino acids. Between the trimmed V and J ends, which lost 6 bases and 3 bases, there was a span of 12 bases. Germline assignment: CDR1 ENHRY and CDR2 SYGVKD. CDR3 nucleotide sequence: TGTGCCATCAGGGCGGTAGAACACTACGAGCAGTACTTC. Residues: CAIRAVEHYEQYF.